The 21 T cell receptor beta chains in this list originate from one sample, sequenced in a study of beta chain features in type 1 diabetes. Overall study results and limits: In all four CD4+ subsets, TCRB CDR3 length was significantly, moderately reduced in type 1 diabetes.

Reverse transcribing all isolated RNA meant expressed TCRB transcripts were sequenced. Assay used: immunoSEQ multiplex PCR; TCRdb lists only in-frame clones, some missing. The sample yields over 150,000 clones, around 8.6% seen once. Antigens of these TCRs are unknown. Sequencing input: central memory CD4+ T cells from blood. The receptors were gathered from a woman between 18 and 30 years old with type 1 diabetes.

The CDR3 reads CSAGQGKAFF. CDR3 sequence (DNA): TGCAGTGCCGGGCAGGGGAAAGCTTTCTTT. The J gene is TRBJ1-1, the V gene TRBV20-1, with D tentatively TRBD1 (6 bases). The germline gives CDR1 DFQATT, CDR2 SNEGSKA (reference sequence). The V gene lost 6 bases and the J gene lost 9 bases, with 11 bases spanning the gap. The CDR3 runs 10 residues.

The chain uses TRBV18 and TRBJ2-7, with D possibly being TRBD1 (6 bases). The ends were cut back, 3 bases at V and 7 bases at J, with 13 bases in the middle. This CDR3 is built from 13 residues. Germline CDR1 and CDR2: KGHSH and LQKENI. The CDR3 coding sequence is TGTGCCAGCTCACCCGAACAGGGAAGGGAGCAGTACTTC. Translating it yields CASSPEQGREQYF.

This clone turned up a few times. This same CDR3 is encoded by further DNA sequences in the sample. The CDR3 region has the DNA TGTGCCAGCAGCTTATCCGGGAGCTCCTACAATGAGCAGTTCTTC. Translated: CASSLSGSSYNEQFF. V and J are TRBV7-3 and TRBJ2-1, with D possibly being TRBD2 (6 bases). The CDR3 is 15 residues long. Germline lookup yields CDR1 SGHTA and CDR2 FQGTGA. V was trimmed by 2 bases and J by 0 bases, leaving 8 bases between them. The variable domain in full, with the rest retrieved from reference TRBV7-3 and TRBJ2-1, is GAGVSQTPSNKVTEKGKYVELRCDPISGHTALYWYRQSLGQGPEFLIYFQGTGAADDSGLPNDRFFAVRPEGSVSTLKIQRTERGDSAVYLCASSLSGSSYNEQFFGPGTRLTVL.

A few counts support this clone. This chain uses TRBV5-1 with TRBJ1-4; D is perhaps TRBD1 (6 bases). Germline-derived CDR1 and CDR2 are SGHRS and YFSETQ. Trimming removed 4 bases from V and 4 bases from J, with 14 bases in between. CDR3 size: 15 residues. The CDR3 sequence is CASSPGQSDNEKLFF. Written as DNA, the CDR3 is TGCGCCAGCAGCCCAGGACAGTCAGATAATGAAAAACTGTTTTTT. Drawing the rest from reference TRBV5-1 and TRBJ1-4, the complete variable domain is KAGVTQTPRYLIKTRGQQVTLSCSPISGHRSVSWYQQTPGQGLQFLFEYFSETQRNKGNFPGRFSGRQFSNSRSEMNVSTLELGDSALYLCASSPGQSDNEKLFFGSGTQLSVL.

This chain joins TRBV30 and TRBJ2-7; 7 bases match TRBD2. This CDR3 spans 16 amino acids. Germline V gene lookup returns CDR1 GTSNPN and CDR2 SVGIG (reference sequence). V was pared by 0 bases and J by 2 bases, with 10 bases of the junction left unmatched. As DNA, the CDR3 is TGTGCCTGGAGTGTACTAGGTAGCGGGCCTACCTACGAGCAGTACTTC. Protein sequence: CAWSVLGSGPTYEQYF. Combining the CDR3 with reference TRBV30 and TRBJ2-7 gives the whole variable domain SQTIHQWPATLVQPVGSPLSLECTVEGTSNPNLYWYRQAAGRGLQLLFYSVGIGQISSEVPQNLSASRPQDRQFILSSKKLLLSDSGFYLCAWSVLGSGPTYEQYFGPGTRLTVT.

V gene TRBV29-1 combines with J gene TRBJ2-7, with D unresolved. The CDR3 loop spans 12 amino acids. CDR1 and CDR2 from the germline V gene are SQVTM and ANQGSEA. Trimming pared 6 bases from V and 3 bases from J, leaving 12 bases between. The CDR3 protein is CSVFEYGYEQYF. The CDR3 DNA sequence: TGCAGCGTGTTTGAGTACGGCTACGAGCAGTACTTC.

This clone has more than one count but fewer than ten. DNA of the CDR3: TGTGCCAGCAGTGAAGCGCCCCTAGCGGCCCCAGGGACCCAGTACTTC. Translating gives CASSEAPLAAPGTQYF. The chain recombines TRBV2 with TRBJ2-5, with TRBD2 matching 7 bases. The CDR3 length is 16 residues. Germline assignment: CDR1 SNHLY and CDR2 FYNNEI. V trimming: 0 bases; J trimming: 7 bases; junction bases outside the gene matches: 11.

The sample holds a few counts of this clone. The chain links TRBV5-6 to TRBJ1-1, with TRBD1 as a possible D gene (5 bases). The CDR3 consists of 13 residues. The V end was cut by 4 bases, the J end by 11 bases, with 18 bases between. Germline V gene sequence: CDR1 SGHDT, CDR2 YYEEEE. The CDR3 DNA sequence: TGTGCCAGCAGCCGCGCGACAGAAAGGACGGCTTTCTTT. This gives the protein CASSRATERTAFF.

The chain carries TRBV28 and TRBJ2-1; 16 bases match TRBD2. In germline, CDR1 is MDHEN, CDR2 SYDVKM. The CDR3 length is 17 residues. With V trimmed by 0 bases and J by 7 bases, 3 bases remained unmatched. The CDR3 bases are TGTGCCAGCAGTTTATGGGGGGGACTAGCGGGAGGGAATGAGCAGTTCTTC. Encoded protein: CASSLWGGLAGGNEQFF.

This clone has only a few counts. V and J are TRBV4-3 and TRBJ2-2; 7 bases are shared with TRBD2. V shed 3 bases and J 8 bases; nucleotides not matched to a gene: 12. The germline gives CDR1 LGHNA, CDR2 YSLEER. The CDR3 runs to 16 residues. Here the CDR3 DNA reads TGCGCCAGCAGCCACGATGGGAGGGGAATCGTGGGGGAGCTGTTTTTT. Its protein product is CASSHDGRGIVGELFF.

CDR3 in DNA: TGTGCCAGCAGTGAAGGGCTAGCGGATTCCTACGAGCAGTACTTC. Translation: CASSEGLADSYEQYF. This chain joins TRBV2 and TRBJ2-7; 7 bases are a match to TRBD2. CDR1 is SNHLY, CDR2 FYNNEI, per germline. This CDR3 comprises 15 residues. V was clipped by 1 base and J by 1 base; unmatched bases: 4.

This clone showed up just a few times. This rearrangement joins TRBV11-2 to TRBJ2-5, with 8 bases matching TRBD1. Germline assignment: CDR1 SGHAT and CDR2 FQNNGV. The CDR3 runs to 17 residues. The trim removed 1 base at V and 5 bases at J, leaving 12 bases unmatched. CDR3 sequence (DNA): TGTGCCAGCAGCTTAGTCCAGGGGGCCGGGGGTCAGGAGACCCAGTACTTC. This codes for CASSLVQGAGGQETQYF.

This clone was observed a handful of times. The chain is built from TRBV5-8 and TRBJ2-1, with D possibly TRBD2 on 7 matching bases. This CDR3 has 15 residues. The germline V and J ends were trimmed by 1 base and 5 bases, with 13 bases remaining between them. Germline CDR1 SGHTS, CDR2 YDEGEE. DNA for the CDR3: TGTGCCAGCAGCTTGTTGAGGGGGGGAAACAATGAGCAGTTCTTC. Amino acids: CASSLLRGGNNEQFF.

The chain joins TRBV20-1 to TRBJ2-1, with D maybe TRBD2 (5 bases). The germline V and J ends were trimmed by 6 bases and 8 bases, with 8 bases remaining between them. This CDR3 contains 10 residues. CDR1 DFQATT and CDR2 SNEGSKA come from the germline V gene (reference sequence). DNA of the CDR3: TGCAGTGCCACTAGGGATGAGCAGTTCTTC. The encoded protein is CSATRDEQFF.

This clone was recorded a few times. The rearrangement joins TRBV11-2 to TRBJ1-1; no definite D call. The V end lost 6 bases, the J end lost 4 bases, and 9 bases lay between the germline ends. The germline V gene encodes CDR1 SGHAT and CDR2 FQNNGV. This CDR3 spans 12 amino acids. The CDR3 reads CASSQGSTEAFF. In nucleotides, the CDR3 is TGTGCCAGCAGTCAAGGGAGCACTGAAGCTTTCTTT.

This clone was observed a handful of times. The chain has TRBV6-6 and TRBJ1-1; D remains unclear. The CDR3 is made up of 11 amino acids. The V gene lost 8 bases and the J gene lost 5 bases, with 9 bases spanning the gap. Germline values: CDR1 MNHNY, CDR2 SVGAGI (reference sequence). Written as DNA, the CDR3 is TGTGCCAGCCAGCACGGGACTGAAGCTTTCTTT. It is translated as CASQHGTEAFF.

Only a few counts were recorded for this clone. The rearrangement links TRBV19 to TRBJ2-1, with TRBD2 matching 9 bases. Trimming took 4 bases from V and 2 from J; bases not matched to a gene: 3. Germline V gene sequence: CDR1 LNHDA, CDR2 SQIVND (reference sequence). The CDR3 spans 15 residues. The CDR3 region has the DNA TGTGCCAGTAGTAGCGGGAGGGCGCCCTACAATGAGCAGTTCTTC. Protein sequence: CASSSGRAPYNEQFF.

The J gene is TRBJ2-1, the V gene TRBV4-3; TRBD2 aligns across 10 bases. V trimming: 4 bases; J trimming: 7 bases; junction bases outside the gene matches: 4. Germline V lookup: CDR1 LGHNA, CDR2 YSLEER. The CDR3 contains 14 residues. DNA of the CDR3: TGCGCCAGCAGCCCCTGGACTAGCGGAAATGAGCAGTTCTTC. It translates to CASSPWTSGNEQFF.

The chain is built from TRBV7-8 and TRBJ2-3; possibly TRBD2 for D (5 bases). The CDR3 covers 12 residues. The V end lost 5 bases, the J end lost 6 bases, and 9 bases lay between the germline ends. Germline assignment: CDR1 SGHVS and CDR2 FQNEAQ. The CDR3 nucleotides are TGTGCCAGCAGCCCGAGGAGGGATACGCAGTATTTT. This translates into CASSPRRDTQYF.

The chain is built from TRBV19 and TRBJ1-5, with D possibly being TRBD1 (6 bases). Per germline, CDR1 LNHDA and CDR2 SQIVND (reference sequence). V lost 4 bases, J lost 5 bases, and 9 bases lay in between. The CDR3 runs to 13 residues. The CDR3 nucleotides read TGTGCCAGTAGTACCAACAGGGATCAGCCCCAGCATTTT. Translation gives CASSTNRDQPQHF. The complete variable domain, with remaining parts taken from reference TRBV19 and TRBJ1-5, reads DGGITQSPKYLFRKEGQNVTLSCEQNLNHDAMYWYRQDPGQGLRLIYYSQIVNDFQKGDIAEGYSVSREKKESFPLTVTSAQKNPTAFYLCASSTNRDQPQHFGDGTRLSIL.

CDR3 bases: TGTGCCAGCAGCGTATGGGGGGGTGGACAAGAGACCCAGTACTTC. As protein: CASSVWGGGQETQYF. The chain carries TRBV9 and TRBJ2-5, with 7 bases fitting TRBD2. The V and J ends lost 1 base and 2 bases, in that order; junction bases with no gene match: 5. The CDR3 contains 15 residues. Germline CDR1 is SGDLS and CDR2 is YYNGEE.